This is a list of T cell receptor beta chains from one sample in a study of blood T cell repertoires in COVID-19. Produced via immunoSEQ multiplex PCR; TCRdb's table is partial and in-frame only. This table holds tens of thousands of clones, about nine tenths found once. The sample consisted of peripheral blood. Receptor source: a human donor in a cohort sampled during active COVID-19. Both conserved end residues are part of each CDR3. Fields, in order: D gene, J gene, V gene, CDR3 DNA, CDR3 protein. D genes are given only for firm matches.

>TRBD1|TRBJ2-3|TRBV6-5
TGTGCCAGCAGTACGACAGGGGTCACAGATACGCAGTATTTT
CASSTTGVTDTQYF
>NA|TRBJ2-1|TRBV9
TGTGCCAGCAGCCCTGACAGCTACAATGAGCAGTTCTTC
CASSPDSYNEQFF
>TRBD1|TRBJ1-2|TRBV7-8
TGTGCCAGCAGCCCTTCACAGGGGAGCTATGGCTACACCTTC
CASSPSQGSYGYTF
>TRBD2|TRBJ2-1|TRBV19
TGTGCCAGTATCGCGATGAGCGGGAGCTCCTACAATGAGCAGTTCTTC
CASIAMSGSSYNEQFF
>TRBD1|TRBJ1-1|TRBV28
TGTGCCAGCAGTTTGGGACAGGCAACCCTCAACACTGAAGCTTTCTTT
CASSLGQATLNTEAFF
>NA|TRBJ2-7|TRBV9
TGTGCCAGCAGCGAGGGAGGTGGGGCGGGGTCCTCCTACGAGCAGTACTTC
CASSEGGGAGSSYEQYF
>NA|TRBJ1-6|TRBV24-1
TGTGCCACCAGTGATTTTCCAAGGGGAGGAGATAATTCACCCCTCCACTTT
CATSDFPRGGDNSPLHF
>NA|TRBJ2-7|TRBV3-1/TRBV3-2
TGTGCCAGCAGCGTACAGGGAAATGAGCAGTACTTC
CASSVQGNEQYF
>TRBD2|TRBJ2-7|TRBV10-3
TGTGCCATCAGTGATGAGCGGGGCTCCTACGAGCAGTACTTC
CAISDERGSYEQYF
>TRBD1|TRBJ2-5|TRBV30
TGTGCCTGGAGTAGGACAGGTCAAGAGACCCAGTACTTC
CAWSRTGQETQYF
>TRBD2|TRBJ2-6|TRBV2
TGTGCCAGCACCGGGAGGAACTCTGGGGCCAACGTCCTGACTTTC
CASTGRNSGANVLTF
>NA|TRBJ2-2|TRBV10-3
TGTGCCATCAGCAGCACCGGGGAGCTGTTTTTT
CAISSTGELFF
>NA|TRBJ2-7|TRBV6-5
TGTGCCAGCAGTCGGACACCCACGGGTTTCTACGAGCAGTACTTC
CASSRTPTGFYEQYF
>NA|TRBJ1-2|TRBV30
TGTGCCTGGAGAGGGGTCTATGGCTACACCTTC
CAWRGVYGYTF
>NA|TRBJ2-1|TRBV1
TGCACCAGCAGCCAAGATCTTTGGACTAGCGGGAGGTCTAACAGCTCCTACAATGAGCAGTTCTTC
CTSSQDLWTSGRSNSSYNEQFF
>NA|TRBJ1-5|TRBV2
TGTGCCAGCAAGATGAGCGTGGTGGATCAGCCCCAGCATTTT
CASKMSVVDQPQHF
>NA|TRBJ2-2|TRBV5-4
TGTGCCGGCCGGGGGTGGGTGATCGTGCGGGAGCTGTTTTTT
CAGRGWVIVRELFF
>NA|TRBJ1-5|TRBV19
TGTGCCAGTAGTATAGGGATACAGCGGGCTCAGCCCCAGCATTTT
CASSIGIQRAQPQHF
>NA|TRBJ1-1|TRBV6-1
TGTGCCAGCAGTGATTTCAGGGGTAGGACTGAAGCTTTCTTT
CASSDFRGRTEAFF